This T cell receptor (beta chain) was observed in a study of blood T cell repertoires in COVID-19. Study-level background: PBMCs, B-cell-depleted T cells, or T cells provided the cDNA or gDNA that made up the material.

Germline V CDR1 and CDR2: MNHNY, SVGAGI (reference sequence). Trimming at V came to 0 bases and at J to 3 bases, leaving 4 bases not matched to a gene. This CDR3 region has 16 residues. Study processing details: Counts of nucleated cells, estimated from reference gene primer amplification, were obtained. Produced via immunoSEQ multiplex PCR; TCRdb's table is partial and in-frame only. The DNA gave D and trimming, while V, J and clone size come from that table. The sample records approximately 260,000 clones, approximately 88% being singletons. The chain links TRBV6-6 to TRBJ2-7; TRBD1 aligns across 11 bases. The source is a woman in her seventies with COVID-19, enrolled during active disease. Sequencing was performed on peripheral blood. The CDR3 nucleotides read TGTGCCAGCAGTTACTCGGGACAGGGGGGGAACTACGAGCAGTACTTC. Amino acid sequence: CASSYSGQGGNYEQYF.